The 20 T cell receptor beta chains below come from one sample, sequenced in a study of Ad26.COV2.S vaccination and SARS-CoV-2 variants. Regarding treatment: some 20 received Ad26.COV2.S at low or high dose, single or two shots; roughly 5 received placebo; per-sample allocation not given. Collection of the samples took place on day 63 after the first injection of vaccine or placebo. Repertoires were generated with immunoSEQ multiplex PCR, while TCRdb's copy carries only in-frame clones and drops some. The sample carries hundreds of thousands of clones, approximately 84% recorded once. Sequences were derived from peripheral blood, sampled in a trial of Ad26.COV2.S vaccine versus placebo. These receptors all come from a person aged 18-65 years who received the Ad26.COV2.S COVID-19 vaccine or a placebo.

The chain employs TRBV6-5 and TRBJ2-1; D is undetermined. The germline gives CDR1 MNHEY, CDR2 SVGAGI. There are 12 residues in the CDR3. The ends were cut back, 5 bases at V and 5 bases at J, with 7 bases in the middle. The CDR3 coding sequence is TGTGCCAGCAGTAGGACCAACAATGAGCAGTTCTTC. This gives the protein CASSRTNNEQFF.

The gene calls are TRBV6-6 and TRBJ2-1, with D tentatively TRBD1 (6 bases). The CDR3 covers 16 residues. CDR1 and CDR2 from the germline V gene are MNHNY and SVGAGI (reference sequence). Trimming removed 3 bases at V and 0 bases at J, with 12 bases between. The CDR3 DNA reads as TGTGCCAGCAGTTATGACAGGCTGAGCTCCTACAATGAGCAGTTCTTC. Translated: CASSYDRLSSYNEQFF.

The chain links TRBV7-6 to TRBJ2-3; a weak D match, TRBD2 (5 bases). The CDR3 runs 16 residues. Deletions cut 1 base from V and 2 bases from J, with 13 bases between. The germline V gene encodes CDR1 SGHVS and CDR2 FNYEAQ. The chain's CDR3 is CASSLGAGGPTDTQYF. DNA for the CDR3: TGTGCCAGCAGCTTAGGGGCGGGTGGACCCACAGATACGCAGTATTTT.

V gene TRBV30 combines with J gene TRBJ2-3; D might be TRBD2 (6 bases). V lost 2 bases to trimming and J lost 5 bases, with 14 bases between them. The CDR3 runs 14 residues. Per the germline V gene, CDR1 is GTSNPN and CDR2 is SVGIG (reference sequence). Written as DNA, the CDR3 is TGTGCCTGGAGTACCGGGAGTGGGGAAGATACGCAGTATTTT. This gives the protein CAWSTGSGEDTQYF.

Note on this clone: Different DNA sequences within this sample yield the same CDR3. The chain couples TRBV29-1 to TRBJ1-1; possibly TRBD1 for D (5 bases). The CDR3 totals 12 residues. V dropped 4 bases and J dropped 2 bases, with 8 bases sitting between them. CDR1 is SQVTM and CDR2 is ANQGSEA in the germline V gene. The CDR3 nucleotides are TGCAGCGTTGGCCAGGGAAACACTGAAGCTTTCTTT. Translated, it gives CSVGQGNTEAFF.

The V and J genes are TRBV11-3 and TRBJ2-5, with D possibly matching TRBD2 (6 bases). Germline-derived CDR1 and CDR2 are SGHNT and YENEEA. The CDR3 is 14 amino acids. V lost 0 bases, J lost 4 bases, and 9 bases lay in between. The CDR3 loop is CASSLDRTTETQYF. In DNA form, the CDR3 reads TGTGCCAGCAGCTTAGACAGGACTACAGAGACCCAGTACTTC.

The genes are TRBV5-1 and TRBJ2-2, with 9 bases fitting TRBD1. V gave up 2 bases and J gave up 6 bases; unmatched junction bases: 8. Per the germline V gene, CDR1 is SGHRS and CDR2 is YFSETQ. The CDR3 is 16 residues long. The CDR3 here is CASSLKQGAGSGELFF. The DNA for the CDR3 is TGCGCCAGCAGCTTAAAACAGGGGGCAGGATCCGGGGAGCTGTTTTTT.

The chain recombines TRBV5-1 with TRBJ2-7; a possible D gene is TRBD1 (6 bases). V was pared by 0 bases and J by 7 bases, with 14 bases between. Germline CDR1 and CDR2: SGHRS and YFSETQ. The CDR3 is 14 amino acids. The CDR3 region is CASSLEWDQGEQYF. CDR3 sequence (DNA): TGCGCCAGCAGCTTGGAGTGGGACCAGGGGGAGCAGTACTTC.

J is TRBJ2-7 and V is TRBV28; TRBD2 aligns across 7 bases. This CDR3 has 15 residues. The germline V gene has CDR1 MDHEN and CDR2 SYDVKM. The V gene end was trimmed by 6 bases and the J gene end by 2 bases; junction bases not matched to a gene: 10. The CDR3 DNA reads as TGTGCCAGCAGCTCCCCTGGAGGACTAGCCTACGAGCAGTACTTC. Encoded protein: CASSSPGGLAYEQYF. Combining the CDR3 with reference TRBV28 and TRBJ2-7 gives the whole variable domain DVKVTQSSRYLVKRTGEKVFLECVQDMDHENMFWYRQDPGLGLRLIYFSYDVKMKEKGDIPEGYSVSREKKERFSLILESASTNQTSMYLCASSSPGGLAYEQYFGPGTRLTVT.

The chain has TRBV6-5 and TRBJ2-7; 7 nucleotides align to TRBD2. This CDR3 region has 13 residues. Germline CDR1 is MNHEY and CDR2 is SVGAGI. J gave up 6 bases and V 1 base, and 3 bases lay outside the gene matches. The CDR3 coding sequence is TGTGCCAGCAGTTACTTGTTAGCGGGCGAGCAGTACTTC. It codes for CASSYLLAGEQYF.

The rearrangement joins TRBV4-2 to TRBJ2-2, with D possibly being TRBD1 or TRBD2 (5 bases each). Germline values: CDR1 LGHNA, CDR2 YNFKEQ. The CDR3 is made up of 15 amino acids. Trimming took off 1 base at V and 5 bases at J, with 11 bases between the two ends. The CDR3 bases are TGTGCCAGCAGCCAAGGGGACCTTAGGACCGGGGAGCTGTTTTTT. Its protein is CASSQGDLRTGELFF.

This clone was found a few times. The J gene is TRBJ1-5, the V gene TRBV19, with D unclear. V shed 3 bases and J shed 3 bases, with 6 bases lying between them. CDR1 is LNHDA and CDR2 is SQIVND in the germline V gene (reference sequence). This CDR3 region has 13 residues. CDR3 region: CASSILNNQPQHF. The CDR3 region has the DNA TGTGCCAGTAGTATCCTGAACAATCAGCCCCAGCATTTT.

This sequence joins TRBV3-1 (or the pseudogene TRBV3-2) and TRBJ1-6; D might be TRBD1 (5 bases). V was trimmed by 1 base and J by 7 bases, leaving 17 bases between them. The germline CDR1 and CDR2 sequences are LGHDT and YNNKEL (reference sequence). This CDR3 region has 17 residues. CDR3 loop: CASSQAPPGTGNSPLHF. The CDR3 DNA is TGTGCCAGCAGCCAAGCCCCTCCCGGGACGGGGAATTCACCCCTCCACTTT.

V usage is TRBV3-1 (or the pseudogene TRBV3-2) and J usage is TRBJ2-1; weak D call: TRBD2 (5 bases). The CDR3 is made up of 12 amino acids. CDR1 is LGHDT and CDR2 is YNNKEL in the germline V gene (reference sequence). Trimming removed 5 bases from V and 15 bases from J, with 17 bases in between. CDR3 amino acids: CASSYRLGERFF. CDR3 bases: TGTGCCAGCAGCTACCGGCTCGGGGAGAGGTTCTTC.

V usage is TRBV5-6 and J usage is TRBJ1-4; a possible D gene is TRBD1 (5 bases). The CDR3 is 16 amino acids. Germline CDR1 is SGHDT and CDR2 is YYEEEE. With 1 base removed from V and 3 bases from J, the gap between germline ends came to 13 bases. The CDR3 coding sequence is TGTGCCAGCAGCTTGTTTCAGGGCAGGGCTAATGAAAAACTGTTTTTT. Translated: CASSLFQGRANEKLFF.

The chain is built from TRBV6-6 and TRBJ2-7; D could derive from TRBD1 or TRBD2 (5 bases each). With 6 bases removed from V and 3 bases from J, the gap between germline ends came to 21 bases. The CDR3 extends over 16 amino acids. Looked up from germline, CDR1 is MNHNY and CDR2 is SVGAGI (reference sequence). The CDR3 DNA reads as TGTGCCAGCAGCTTTGGTCCGGGACGGTCCGACTACGAGCAGTACTTC. It is translated as CASSFGPGRSDYEQYF.

This clone appeared once. This CDR3 is also generated by other DNA sequences in the sample. The chain carries TRBV7-9 and TRBJ1-1; no reliable D call. The CDR3 extends over 12 amino acids. Germline V CDR1 and CDR2: SEHNR, FQNEAQ (reference sequence). V lost 1 base and J lost 3, with 3 bases in between. The CDR3 DNA is TGTGCCAGCAGCTTAGACGACACTGAAGCTTTCTTT. This translates into CASSLDDTEAFF.

J is TRBJ2-7 and V is TRBV10-1; 7 nucleotides align to TRBD2. Germline loops: CDR1 WNHNN, CDR2 SYGVQD (reference sequence). This CDR3 contains 14 residues. With V trimmed by 2 bases and J by 3 bases, 4 bases remained unmatched. This CDR3 is CASSERASGYEQYF. The CDR3 DNA reads TGCGCCAGCAGTGAGAGAGCTAGCGGCTACGAGCAGTACTTC.

The rearrangement uses TRBV7-2 and TRBJ1-1; D is uncertain. CDR3 length equals 14 residues. Germline V lookup: CDR1 SGHTA, CDR2 FQGNSA. Trimming removed 2 bases from V and 3 bases from J, with 10 bases in between. The CDR3 protein is CASSLFGSDTEAFF. CDR3 coding DNA: TGTGCCAGCAGCTTATTCGGCAGTGACACTGAAGCTTTCTTT.

This chain uses TRBV5-1 with TRBJ2-3; a possible D gene is TRBD2 (5 bases). V was trimmed by 2 bases and J by 5 bases, leaving 24 bases between them. The CDR3 runs to 18 residues. Germline lookup yields CDR1 SGHRS and CDR2 YFSETQ. The CDR3 nucleotides are TGCGCCAGCAGCTTAGCCCGACTAAGTGTTAGCGTTGGAGATACGCAGTATTTT. As protein: CASSLARLSVSVGDTQYF.